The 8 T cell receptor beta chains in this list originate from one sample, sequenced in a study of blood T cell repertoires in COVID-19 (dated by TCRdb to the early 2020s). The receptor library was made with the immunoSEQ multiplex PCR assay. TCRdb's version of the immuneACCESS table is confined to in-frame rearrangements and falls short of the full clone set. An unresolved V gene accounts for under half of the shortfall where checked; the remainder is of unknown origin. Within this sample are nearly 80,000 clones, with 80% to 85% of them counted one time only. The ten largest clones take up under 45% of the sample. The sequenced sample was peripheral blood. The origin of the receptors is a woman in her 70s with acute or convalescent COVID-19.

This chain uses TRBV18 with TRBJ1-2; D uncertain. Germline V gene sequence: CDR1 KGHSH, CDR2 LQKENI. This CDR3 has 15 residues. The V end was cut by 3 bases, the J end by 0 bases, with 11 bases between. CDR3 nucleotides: TGTGCCAGCTCACCGCCGGGATTCTCTAACTATGGCTACACCTTC. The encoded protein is CASSPPGFSNYGYTF.

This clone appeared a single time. The CDR3 loop reads CASSWDRAINEQYF. CDR3 bases: TGTGCCAGCAGTTGGGACAGGGCAATCAACGAGCAGTACTTC. The chain couples TRBV6-5 to TRBJ2-7; 9 bases are a match to TRBD1. The V gene's germline CDR1 is MNHEY and CDR2 SVGAGI. CDR3 length: 14 residues. The V segment lost 4 bases and the J segment 5 bases; nucleotides outside the gene matches: 6.

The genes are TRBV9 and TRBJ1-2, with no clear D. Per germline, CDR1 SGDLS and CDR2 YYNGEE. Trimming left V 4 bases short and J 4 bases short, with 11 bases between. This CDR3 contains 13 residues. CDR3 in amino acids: CASSPRGGYGYTF. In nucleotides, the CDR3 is TGTGCCAGCAGCCCCCGGGGAGGCTATGGCTACACCTTC.

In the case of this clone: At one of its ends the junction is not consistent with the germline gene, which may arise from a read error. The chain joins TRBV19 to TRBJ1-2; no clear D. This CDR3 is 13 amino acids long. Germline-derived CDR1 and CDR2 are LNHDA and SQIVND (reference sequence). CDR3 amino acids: CASSVDPLFGYTF. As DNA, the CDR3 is TGTGCCAGTAGTGTAGATCCTTTATTTGGCTACACCTTC.

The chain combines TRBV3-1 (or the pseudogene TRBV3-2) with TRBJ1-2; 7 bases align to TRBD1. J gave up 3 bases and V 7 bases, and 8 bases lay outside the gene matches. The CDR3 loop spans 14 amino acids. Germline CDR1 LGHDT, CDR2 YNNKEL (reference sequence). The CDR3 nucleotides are TGTGCCAGCACCCCGACAGGGTCGTACTATGGCTACACCTTC. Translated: CASTPTGSYYGYTF.

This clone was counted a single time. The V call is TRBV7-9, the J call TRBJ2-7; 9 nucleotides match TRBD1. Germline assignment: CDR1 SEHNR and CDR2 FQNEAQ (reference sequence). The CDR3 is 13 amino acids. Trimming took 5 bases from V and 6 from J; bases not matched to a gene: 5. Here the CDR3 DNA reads TGTGCCAGCAGCAGGACAGGGGAAGTCGAGCAGTACTTC. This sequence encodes CASSRTGEVEQYF.

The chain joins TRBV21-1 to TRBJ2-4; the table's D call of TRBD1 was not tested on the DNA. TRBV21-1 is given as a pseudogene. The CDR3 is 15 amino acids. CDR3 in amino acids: CASSRRHFSPNIQYF. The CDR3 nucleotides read TGTGCCAGCAGCAGAAGACACTTCTCCCCAAACATTCAGTACTTC.

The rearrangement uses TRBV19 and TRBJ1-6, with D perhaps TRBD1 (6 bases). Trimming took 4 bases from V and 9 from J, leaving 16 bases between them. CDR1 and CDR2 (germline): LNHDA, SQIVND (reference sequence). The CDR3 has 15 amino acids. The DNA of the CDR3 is TGTGCCAGTAGTAGAATACAGGGTGCGGGTTCACCCCTCCACTTT. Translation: CASSRIQGAGSPLHF. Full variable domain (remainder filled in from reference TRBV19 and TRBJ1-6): DGGITQSPKYLFRKEGQNVTLSCEQNLNHDAMYWYRQDPGQGLRLIYYSQIVNDFQKGDIAEGYSVSREKKESFPLTVTSAQKNPTAFYLCASSRIQGAGSPLHFGNGTRLTVT.